The 9 T cell receptor beta chains given below trace back to one sample, sequenced in a study of blood T cells in healthy people across ages. A second PCR of roughly 7 to 11 cycles used a sample-barcoded 5' primer and a J-beta primer mix. TCRdb fed the 5' RACE reads into MiXCR, producing one record per CDR3 protein. This table holds roughly 700,000 distinct CDR3 sequences, 20% to 25% found once. The same sample was also used in a study of T cells of mothers and their children.

Sequenced material: blood. The receptors were gathered from a boy aged 10-17 years in good health.

This clonotype came up a few times. V is TRBV7-9 and J is TRBJ2-7; D is unclear. Germline CDR1 is SEHNR and CDR2 is FQNEAQ (reference sequence). There are 14 residues in the CDR3. V was clipped by 1 base and J by 7 bases, with 14 bases between them. CDR3 region: CASSLEGLFPEQYF. CDR3 nucleotide sequence: TGTGCCAGCAGCTTAGAGGGTTTGTTTCCTGAGCAGTACTTC.

V is TRBV3-1 and J is TRBJ1-2; 9 nucleotides line up with TRBD1. The V gene end was trimmed by 4 bases and the J gene end by 4 bases; junction bases not matched to a gene: 7. Germline CDR1 is LGHDT and CDR2 is YNNKEL (reference sequence). This CDR3 spans 15 amino acids. In nucleotides, the CDR3 is TGTGCCAGCAGCCCGGACAGGGGATGGAGCTATGGCTACACCTTC. Amino acids: CASSPDRGWSYGYTF.

This clonotype was detected many times. The chain combines TRBV27 with TRBJ2-1, with D unclear. V lost 6 bases to trimming and J lost 4 bases, with 4 bases between them. Germline CDR1 MNHEY, CDR2 SMNVEV (reference sequence). The CDR3 consists of 11 residues. Written as DNA, the CDR3 is TGTGCCAGCAGGCAATACAATGAGCAGTTCTTC. Its translation: CASRQYNEQFF.

This clonotype was seen at least ten times. The chain couples TRBV28 to TRBJ2-7, with D maybe TRBD1 (5 bases). Germline-derived CDR1 and CDR2 are MDHEN and SYDVKM. V was shortened by 5 bases and J by 9 bases, with 8 bases between the two germline ends. The CDR3 has 10 residues. CDR3 loop: CASSAGRQYF. In DNA form, the CDR3 reads TGTGCCAGCAGTGCAGGGCGGCAGTACTTC. Variable domain in full (rest from reference TRBV28 and TRBJ2-7): DVKVTQSSRYLVKRTGEKVFLECVQDMDHENMFWYRQDPGLGLRLIYFSYDVKMKEKGDIPEGYSVSREKKERFSLILESASTNQTSMYLCASSAGRQYFGPGTRLTVT.

The chain couples TRBV10-3 to TRBJ2-3, with D perhaps matching TRBD2 (5 bases). From germline, CDR1 is ENHRY and CDR2 SYGVKD. This CDR3 contains 13 residues. Trimming left V 3 bases short and J 6 bases short, with 10 bases between. The DNA for the CDR3 is TGTGCCATCAGTGATGTTGTAGCGGATACGCAGTATTTT. Its translation: CAISDVVADTQYF.

The chain recombines TRBV29-1 with TRBJ2-2; D is possibly TRBD2 (6 bases). V lost 7 bases, J lost 7 bases, and 13 bases lay in between. In germline, CDR1 is SQVTM, CDR2 ANQGSEA. CDR3 length equals 12 residues. This chain's CDR3 is CSATVTSGELFF. For the CDR3, the DNA is TGCAGCGCTACCGTGACTAGCGGGGAGCTGTTTTTT.

This clonotype has only a few counts. The genes are TRBV5-1 and TRBJ2-7; 8 bases are shared with TRBD1. The germline CDR1 and CDR2 sequences are SGHRS and YFSETQ. The length of the CDR3 is 15 residues. V was clipped by 0 bases and J by 7 bases; unmatched bases: 9. CDR3 sequence (DNA): TGCGCCAGCAGCTTGGCCGTCAGGGGGCTGGAGGAGCAGTACTTC. Its translation is CASSLAVRGLEEQYF.

The CDR3 region has the DNA TGTGCCAGCCAGGGCCTGGACAGGTCTGGCACAGATACGCAGTATTTT. Residues: CASQGLDRSGTDTQYF. This chain links TRBV19 with TRBJ2-3, with 7 bases lining up with TRBD1. CDR3 length: 16 residues. Germline V gene sequence: CDR1 LNHDA, CDR2 SQIVND (reference sequence). With V trimmed by 9 bases and J by 1 base, 13 bases remained unmatched.

The rearrangement links TRBV5-6 to TRBJ2-7; 8 nucleotides line up with TRBD1. After removal of 3 bases from V and 4 bases from J, the junction contained 21 bases not matched to a gene. Germline V gene lookup returns CDR1 SGHDT and CDR2 YYEEEE. The CDR3 sequence is 19 residues long. The CDR3 protein is CASSYPGQENFRGNYEQYF. The CDR3 DNA is TGTGCCAGCAGCTATCCGGGACAGGAAAACTTTAGGGGAAATTACGAGCAGTACTTC.